This TCR beta chain was recovered during a study of CD4+ T cells in melanoma. Findings and caveats of the study: Diverse differentiation states were reported for melanoma neoantigen-specific CD4+ T cells. CD8+ T cell, macrophage and B cell function reportedly correlated with neoantigen-specific CD4+ T cells.

The data were produced by immunoSEQ multiplex PCR, yet TCRdb's version contains in-frame clones alone and is incomplete. This sample has 15,000 to 20,000 clones, with roughly 80% found just once. This clone has just one count. No antigen is known for it. The CDR3 runs to 17 residues. CDR1 is GTSNPN and CDR2 is SVGIG in the germline V gene (reference sequence). Trimming at V came to 0 bases and at J to 3 bases, leaving 9 bases not matched to a gene. The V gene is TRBV30, the J gene TRBJ2-3; 10 bases fit TRBD2. Sequenced sample: cells from a culture (not recorded whether cultured in vitro). The receptor's source is a human donor with melanoma. In nucleotides, the CDR3 is TGTGCCTGGAGTGTAGGGAGCGGGGGGGCCTTGACAGATACGCAGTATTTT. Translated, it gives CAWSVGSGGALTDTQYF.